The 10 T cell receptor beta chains below all came from one sample that was sequenced in a study of vaccination and CD4 T cells after COVID-19. An Oncomine TCR Beta short-read assay was used to sequence the DNA from cultured CD4+ T cells. MiXCR was run by TCRdb on the PCR reads, yielding one entry per CDR3 protein. Of about 9,700 distinct CDR3 sequences in the sample, about two thirds were seen once. These receptors' targets are unknown. Regarding treatment: approximately nine-day PBMC culture with coronavirus spike peptide pools or control peptides (ViraFEST assay). Material for sequencing was CD4+ T cells from blood, cultured in vitro. Receptors originate from a human donor who had recovered from COVID-19.

This chain uses TRBV20-1 with TRBJ1-1; D gene uncertain. The ends were cut back, 7 bases at V and 3 bases at J, with 12 bases in the middle. Germline V gene lookup returns CDR1 DFQATT and CDR2 SNEGSKA (reference sequence). The CDR3 has 12 amino acids. The CDR3 DNA sequence: TGCAGTGTCAAACATGGGGACACTGAAGCTTTCTTT. Translated: CSVKHGDTEAFF.

V gene TRBV19 combines with J gene TRBJ1-1; D may be TRBD1 (6 bases). The germline CDR1 and CDR2 sequences are LNHDA and SQIVND (reference sequence). CDR3 size: 14 residues. Trimming stripped 2 bases from V and 5 bases from J, with 12 bases between. CDR3 sequence: CASSIRTEGTEAFF. The CDR3 coding sequence is TGTGCCAGTAGTATACGGACAGAGGGAACTGAAGCTTTCTTT.

V is TRBV20-1 and J is TRBJ1-5; 10 positions agree with TRBD1. This CDR3 spans 16 amino acids. The V segment lost 0 bases and the J segment 5 bases; nucleotides outside the gene matches: 7. Germline V gene lookup returns CDR1 DFQATT and CDR2 SNEGSKA (reference sequence). The CDR3 nucleotides are TGCAGTGCTAGAGATTTTAGGACAGGGGGTGATCAGCCCCAGCATTTT. Translated, it gives CSARDFRTGGDQPQHF.

V is TRBV24-1 and J is TRBJ2-3, with TRBD2 matching 7 bases. CDR1 is KGHDR and CDR2 is SFDVKD in the germline V gene. The V segment lost 4 bases and the J segment 2 bases; nucleotides outside the gene matches: 5. This CDR3 has 15 residues. CDR3: CATSEAAGYTDTQYF. As DNA, the CDR3 is TGTGCCACCAGTGAGGCAGCGGGGTACACAGATACGCAGTATTTT.

V gene TRBV7-9 combines with J gene TRBJ1-1; 10 bases are a match to TRBD1. CDR1 and CDR2 (germline): SEHNR, FQNEAQ (reference sequence). Trimming removed 5 bases from V and 4 bases from J; junction bases left unmatched: 10. The CDR3 contains 16 residues. CDR3 residues: CASSLPRTGGTTEAFF. CDR3 nucleotides: TGTGCCAGCAGCCTACCCCGGACAGGGGGGACCACTGAAGCTTTCTTT.

The chain links TRBV27 to TRBJ2-5; 12 bases are a match to TRBD2. This CDR3 comprises 15 residues. V gave up 5 bases and J gave up 1 base; unmatched junction bases: 2. Germline V gene data show CDR1 as MNHEY and CDR2 as SMNVEV (reference sequence). CDR3 bases: TGTGCCAGCAGTGGGACTAGCGGGTCCCAAGAGACCCAGTACTTC. Translation: CASSGTSGSQETQYF.

This clonotype was seen more than once but under ten times. The chain combines TRBV6-1 with TRBJ1-5; 8 positions match TRBD1. This CDR3 comprises 15 residues. Germline V gives CDR1 MNHNS, CDR2 SASEGT. V trimming: 7 bases; J trimming: 6 bases; junction bases outside the gene matches: 11. In DNA form, the CDR3 reads TGTGCCAGCACCGAAACAGGGGGTTTTGGTCAGCCCCAGCATTTT. Translating it yields CASTETGGFGQPQHF.

The V call is TRBV10-3, the J call TRBJ2-1, with 16 bases lining up with TRBD2. Germline loops: CDR1 ENHRY, CDR2 SYGVKD. Trimming removed 6 bases from V and 9 bases from J; junction bases left unmatched: 8. This CDR3 comprises 16 residues. The CDR3 is CAISTGTSGGAIEQFF. DNA of the CDR3: TGTGCCATCAGCACCGGGACTAGCGGGGGGGCCATTGAGCAGTTCTTC.

The genes are TRBV20-1 and TRBJ1-4; 8 bases are a match to TRBD1. Germline V CDR1 and CDR2: DFQATT, SNEGSKA (reference sequence). The CDR3 has 13 amino acids. The ends lost 5 bases at V and 11 bases at J; junction bases unmatched: 10. This CDR3 reads CSAGGQGSVKLFF. The CDR3 nucleotides read TGCAGTGCTGGCGGACAGGGTTCGGTCAAACTGTTTTTT.

This clonotype was seen only a few times. The chain couples TRBV20-1 to TRBJ2-2; 8 bases map to TRBD2. Trimming at V came to 1 base and at J to 0 bases, leaving 1 base not matched to a gene. The CDR3 contains 15 residues. The germline V gene has CDR1 DFQATT and CDR2 SNEGSKA (reference sequence). CDR3 loop: CSARGGRPNTGELFF. The CDR3 region has the DNA TGCAGTGCTAGAGGCGGGAGGCCGAACACCGGGGAGCTGTTTTTT.